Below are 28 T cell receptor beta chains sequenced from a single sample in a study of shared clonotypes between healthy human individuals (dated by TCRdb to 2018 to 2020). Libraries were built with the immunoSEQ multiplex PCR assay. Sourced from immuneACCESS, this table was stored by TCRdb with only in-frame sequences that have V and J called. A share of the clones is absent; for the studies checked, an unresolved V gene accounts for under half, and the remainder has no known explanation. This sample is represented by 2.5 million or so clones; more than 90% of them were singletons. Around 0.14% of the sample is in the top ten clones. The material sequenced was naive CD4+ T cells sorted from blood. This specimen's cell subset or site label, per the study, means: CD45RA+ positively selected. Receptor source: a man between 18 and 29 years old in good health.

CDR3 residues: CASGVGLAGSYEQYF. The CDR3 DNA follows: TGTGCCAGCGGGGTGGGGCTAGCGGGTTCCTACGAGCAGTACTTC. The rearrangement links TRBV28 to TRBJ2-7, with 8 bases that match TRBD2. V was pared by 8 bases and J by 1 base, with 10 bases of the junction left unmatched. This CDR3 is 15 amino acids long. Germline V lookup: CDR1 MDHEN, CDR2 SYDVKM.

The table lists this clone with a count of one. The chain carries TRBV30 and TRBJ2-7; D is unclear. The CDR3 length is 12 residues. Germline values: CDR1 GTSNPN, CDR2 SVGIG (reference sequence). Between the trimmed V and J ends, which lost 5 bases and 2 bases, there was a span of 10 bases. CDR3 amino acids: CAWGGRTYEQYF. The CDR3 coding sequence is TGTGCCTGGGGTGGCAGAACCTACGAGCAGTACTTC.

The CDR3: CASSLGDRNNEQFF. CDR3 coding DNA: TGTGCCAGCAGCTTAGGGGACAGAAACAATGAGCAGTTCTTC. V gene TRBV7-9 combines with J gene TRBJ2-1, with 7 bases matching TRBD1. The germline gives CDR1 SEHNR, CDR2 FQNEAQ (reference sequence). The CDR3 runs to 14 residues. The V segment lost 1 base and the J segment 5 bases; nucleotides outside the gene matches: 2.

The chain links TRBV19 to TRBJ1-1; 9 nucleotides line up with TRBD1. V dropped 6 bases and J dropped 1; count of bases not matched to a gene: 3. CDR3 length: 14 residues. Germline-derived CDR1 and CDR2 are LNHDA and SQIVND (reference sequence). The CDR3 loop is CASRIQGANTEAFF. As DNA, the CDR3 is TGTGCCAGTAGGATACAGGGGGCGAACACTGAAGCTTTCTTT.

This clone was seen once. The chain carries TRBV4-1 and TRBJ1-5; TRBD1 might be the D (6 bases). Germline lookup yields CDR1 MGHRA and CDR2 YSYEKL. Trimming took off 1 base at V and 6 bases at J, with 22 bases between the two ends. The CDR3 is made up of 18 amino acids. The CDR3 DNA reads TGCGCCAGCAGCCAAGTTTTTAGTACTGGCAGGGGCGTTCAGCCCCAGCATTTT. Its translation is CASSQVFSTGRGVQPQHF.

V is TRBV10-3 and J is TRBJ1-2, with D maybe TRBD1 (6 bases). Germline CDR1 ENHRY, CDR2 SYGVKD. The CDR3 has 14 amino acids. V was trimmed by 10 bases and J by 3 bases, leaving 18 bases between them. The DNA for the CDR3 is TGTGCCACCTCTCGGGGGGCCGAGGACTATGGCTACACCTTC. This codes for CATSRGAEDYGYTF.

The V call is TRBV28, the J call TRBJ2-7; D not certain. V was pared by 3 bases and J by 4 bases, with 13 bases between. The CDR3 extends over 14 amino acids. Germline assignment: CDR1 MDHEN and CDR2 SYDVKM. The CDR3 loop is CASSFTQTNYEQYF. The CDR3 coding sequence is TGTGCCAGCAGTTTTACACAGACCAATTACGAGCAGTACTTC. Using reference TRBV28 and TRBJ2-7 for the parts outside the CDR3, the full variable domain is DVKVTQSSRYLVKRTGEKVFLECVQDMDHENMFWYRQDPGLGLRLIYFSYDVKMKEKGDIPEGYSVSREKKERFSLILESASTNQTSMYLCASSFTQTNYEQYFGPGTRLTVT.

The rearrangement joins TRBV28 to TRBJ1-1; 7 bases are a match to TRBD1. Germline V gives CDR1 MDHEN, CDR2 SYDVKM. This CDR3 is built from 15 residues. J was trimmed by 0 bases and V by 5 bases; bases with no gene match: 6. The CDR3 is CASSPRTGVNTEAFF. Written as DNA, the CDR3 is TGTGCCAGCAGTCCCCGGACAGGAGTGAACACTGAAGCTTTCTTT. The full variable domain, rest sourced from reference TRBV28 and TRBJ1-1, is DVKVTQSSRYLVKRTGEKVFLECVQDMDHENMFWYRQDPGLGLRLIYFSYDVKMKEKGDIPEGYSVSREKKERFSLILESASTNQTSMYLCASSPRTGVNTEAFFGQGTRLTVV.

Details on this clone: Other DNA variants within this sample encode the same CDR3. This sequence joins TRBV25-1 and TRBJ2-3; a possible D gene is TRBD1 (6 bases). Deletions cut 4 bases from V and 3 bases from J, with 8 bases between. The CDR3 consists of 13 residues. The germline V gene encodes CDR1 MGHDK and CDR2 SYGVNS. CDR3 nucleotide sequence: TGTGCCAGCAGTGTCACAGGGACAGATACGCAGTATTTT. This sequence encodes CASSVTGTDTQYF.

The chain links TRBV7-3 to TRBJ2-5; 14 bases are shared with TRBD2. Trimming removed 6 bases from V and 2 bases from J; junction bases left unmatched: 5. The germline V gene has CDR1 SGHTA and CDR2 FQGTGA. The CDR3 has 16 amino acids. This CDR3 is CASRQGLAGDQETQYF. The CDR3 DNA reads TGTGCCAGCAGGCAGGGACTAGCGGGGGATCAAGAGACCCAGTACTTC.

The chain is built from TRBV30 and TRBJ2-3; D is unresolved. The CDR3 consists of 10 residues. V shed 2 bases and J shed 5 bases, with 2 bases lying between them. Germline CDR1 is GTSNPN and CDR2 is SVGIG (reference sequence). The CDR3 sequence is CAWSKDTQYF. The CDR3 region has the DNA TGTGCCTGGAGTAAAGATACGCAGTATTTT.

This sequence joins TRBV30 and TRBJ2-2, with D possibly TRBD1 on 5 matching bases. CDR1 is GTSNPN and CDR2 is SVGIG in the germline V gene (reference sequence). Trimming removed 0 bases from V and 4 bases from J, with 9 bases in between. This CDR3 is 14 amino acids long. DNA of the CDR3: TGTGCCTGGAGTGTAAGCAGGGCCACCGGGGAGCTGTTTTTT. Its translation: CAWSVSRATGELFF.

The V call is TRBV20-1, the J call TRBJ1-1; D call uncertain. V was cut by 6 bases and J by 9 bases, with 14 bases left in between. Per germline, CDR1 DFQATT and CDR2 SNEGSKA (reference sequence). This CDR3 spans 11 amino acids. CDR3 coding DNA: TGCAGTGCATATCAAGGAGGACAAGCTTTCTTT. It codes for CSAYQGGQAFF.

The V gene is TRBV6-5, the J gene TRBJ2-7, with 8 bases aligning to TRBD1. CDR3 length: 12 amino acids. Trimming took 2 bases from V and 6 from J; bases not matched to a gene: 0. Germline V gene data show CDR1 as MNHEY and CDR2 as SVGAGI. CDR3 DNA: TGTGCCAGCAGTTACACAGGGGGCGAGCAGTACTTC. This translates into CASSYTGGEQYF.

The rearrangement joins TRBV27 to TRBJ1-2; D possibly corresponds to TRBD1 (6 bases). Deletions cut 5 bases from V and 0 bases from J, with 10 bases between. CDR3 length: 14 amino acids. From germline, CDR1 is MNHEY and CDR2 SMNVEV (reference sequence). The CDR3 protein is CASSPTGANYGYTF. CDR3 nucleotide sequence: TGTGCCAGCAGTCCGACAGGAGCTAACTATGGCTACACCTTC.

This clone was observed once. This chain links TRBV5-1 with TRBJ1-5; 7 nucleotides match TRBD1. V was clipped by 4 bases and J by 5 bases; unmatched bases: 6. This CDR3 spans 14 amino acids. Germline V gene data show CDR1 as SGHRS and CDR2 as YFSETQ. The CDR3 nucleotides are TGCGCCAGCAGCATATCAGGGGGGGATCAGCCCCAGCATTTT. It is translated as CASSISGGDQPQHF.

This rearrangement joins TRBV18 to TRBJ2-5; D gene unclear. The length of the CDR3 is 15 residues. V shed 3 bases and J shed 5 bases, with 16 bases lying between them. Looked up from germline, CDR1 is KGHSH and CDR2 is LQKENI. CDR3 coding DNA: TGTGCCAGCTCACCGCCCATGGGCGCTGGGGAGACCCAGTACTTC. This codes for CASSPPMGAGETQYF.

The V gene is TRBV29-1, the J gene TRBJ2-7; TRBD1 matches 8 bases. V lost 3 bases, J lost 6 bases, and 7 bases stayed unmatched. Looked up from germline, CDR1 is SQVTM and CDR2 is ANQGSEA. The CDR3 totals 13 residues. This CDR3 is CSVDRGRGLEQYF. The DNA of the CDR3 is TGCAGCGTTGATCGCGGCAGGGGGCTCGAGCAGTACTTC.

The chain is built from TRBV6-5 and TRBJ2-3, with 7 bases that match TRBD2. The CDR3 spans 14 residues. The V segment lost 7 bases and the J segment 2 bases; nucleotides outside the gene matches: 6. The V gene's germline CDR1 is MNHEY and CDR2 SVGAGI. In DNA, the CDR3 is TGTGCCAGCAAAAACGGGGGGTTCACAGATACGCAGTATTTT. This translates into CASKNGGFTDTQYF.

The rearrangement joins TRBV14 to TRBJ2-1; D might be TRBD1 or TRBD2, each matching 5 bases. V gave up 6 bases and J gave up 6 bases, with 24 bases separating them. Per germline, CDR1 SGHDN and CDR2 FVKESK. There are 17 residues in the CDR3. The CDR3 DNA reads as TGTGCCAGCAGTGAAGGGCGTGGGACCTTCCCCTCCAATGAGCAGTTCTTC. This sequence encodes CASSEGRGTFPSNEQFF.

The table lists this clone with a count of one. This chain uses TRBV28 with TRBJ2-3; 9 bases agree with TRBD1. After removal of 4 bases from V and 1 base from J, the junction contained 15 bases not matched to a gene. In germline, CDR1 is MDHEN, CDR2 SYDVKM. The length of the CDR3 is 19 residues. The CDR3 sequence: CASSSQQRTGGGRTDTQYF. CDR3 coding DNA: TGTGCCAGCAGTTCCCAACAGAGAACAGGGGGCGGCCGCACAGATACGCAGTATTTT. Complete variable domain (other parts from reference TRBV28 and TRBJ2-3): DVKVTQSSRYLVKRTGEKVFLECVQDMDHENMFWYRQDPGLGLRLIYFSYDVKMKEKGDIPEGYSVSREKKERFSLILESASTNQTSMYLCASSSQQRTGGGRTDTQYFGPGTRLTVL.

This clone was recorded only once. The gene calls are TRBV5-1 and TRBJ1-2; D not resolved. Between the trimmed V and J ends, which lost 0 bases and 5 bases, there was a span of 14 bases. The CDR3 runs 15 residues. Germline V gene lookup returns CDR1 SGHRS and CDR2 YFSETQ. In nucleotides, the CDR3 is TGCGCCAGCAGCTTGGTGCCACCTCGGGAATATGGCTACACCTTC. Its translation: CASSLVPPREYGYTF.

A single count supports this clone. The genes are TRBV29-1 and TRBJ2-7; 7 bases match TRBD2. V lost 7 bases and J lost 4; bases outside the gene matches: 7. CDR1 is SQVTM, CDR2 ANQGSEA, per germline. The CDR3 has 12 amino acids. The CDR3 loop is CSAAGDLYEQYF. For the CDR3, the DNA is TGCAGCGCCGCGGGGGATTTGTACGAGCAGTACTTC.

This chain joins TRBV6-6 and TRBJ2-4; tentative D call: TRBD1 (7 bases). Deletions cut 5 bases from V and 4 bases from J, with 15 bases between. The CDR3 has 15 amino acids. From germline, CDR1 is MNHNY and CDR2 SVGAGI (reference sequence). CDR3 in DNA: TGTGCCAGCAGTCGACAGGGCGCGGGGAAAAACATTCAGTACTTC. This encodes CASSRQGAGKNIQYF.

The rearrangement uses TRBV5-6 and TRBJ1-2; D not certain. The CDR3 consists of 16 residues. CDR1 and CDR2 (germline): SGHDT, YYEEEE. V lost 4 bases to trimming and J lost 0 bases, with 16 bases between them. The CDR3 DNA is TGTGCCAGCAGCGTCCGTCGGGGTAAAGCTAACTATGGCTACACCTTC. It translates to CASSVRRGKANYGYTF.

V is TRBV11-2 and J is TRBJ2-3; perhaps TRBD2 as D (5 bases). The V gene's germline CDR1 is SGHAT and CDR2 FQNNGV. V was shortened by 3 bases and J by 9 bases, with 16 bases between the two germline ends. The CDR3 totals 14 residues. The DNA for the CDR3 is TGTGCCAGCAGCTTTAGCGCCCTGGCAGGAACGCAGTATTTT. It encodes CASSFSALAGTQYF.

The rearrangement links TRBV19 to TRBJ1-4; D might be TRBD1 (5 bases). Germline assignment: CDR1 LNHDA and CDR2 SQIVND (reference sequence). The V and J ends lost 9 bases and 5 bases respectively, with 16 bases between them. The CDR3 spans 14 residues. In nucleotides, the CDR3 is TGTGCCAGCAGCGGGCGTGGGGGAAATGAAAAACTGTTTTTT. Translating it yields CASSGRGGNEKLFF.

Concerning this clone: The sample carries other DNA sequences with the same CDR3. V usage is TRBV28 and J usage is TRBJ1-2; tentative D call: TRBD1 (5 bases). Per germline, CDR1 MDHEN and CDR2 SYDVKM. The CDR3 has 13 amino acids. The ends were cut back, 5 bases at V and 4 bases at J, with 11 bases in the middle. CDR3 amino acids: CASSPGTPYGYTF. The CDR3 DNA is TGTGCCAGCAGTCCCGGGACCCCCTATGGCTACACCTTC.